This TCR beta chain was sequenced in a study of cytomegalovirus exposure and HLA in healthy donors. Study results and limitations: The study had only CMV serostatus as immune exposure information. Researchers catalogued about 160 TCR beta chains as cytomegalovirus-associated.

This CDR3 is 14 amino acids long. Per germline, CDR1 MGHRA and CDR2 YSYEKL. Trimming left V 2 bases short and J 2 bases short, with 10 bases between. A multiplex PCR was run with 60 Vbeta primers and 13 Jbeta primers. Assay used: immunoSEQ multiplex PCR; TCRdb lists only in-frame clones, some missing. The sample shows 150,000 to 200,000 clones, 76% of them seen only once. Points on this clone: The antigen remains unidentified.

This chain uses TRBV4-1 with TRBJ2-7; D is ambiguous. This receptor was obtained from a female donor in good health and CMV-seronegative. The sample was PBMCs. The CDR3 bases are TGCGCCAGCAGCCAAACAGACGGTACCTACGAGCAGTACTTC. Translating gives CASSQTDGTYEQYF.